A few counts support the clone carrying this T cell receptor beta chain. Its antigen is not identified. There are 14 residues in the CDR3. Trimming pared 5 bases from V and 7 bases from J, leaving 12 bases between. Germline CDR1 is SGHTA and CDR2 is FQGNSA. Repertoires were generated with immunoSEQ multiplex PCR, while TCRdb's copy carries only in-frame clones and drops some. The sample includes 130,000 to 150,000 clones, around nine tenths of them seen just once. This specimen belongs to a study of T cell responses to AZD1222 COVID-19 vaccine. The study's findings and limits: Dominant CD4 TCR responses targeted spike regions 160-218 and 743-854. Reports say nearly half of spike-specific TCRs go after unmutated variant regions. Just six AZD1222 recipients tested seropositive at baseline. The donors showed a predominance of white British ancestry and of females, with possible underestimation of clonal diversity.

The chain links TRBV7-2 to TRBJ1-6; D gene unclear. This receptor was taken from an adult in good health. Sequencing used peripheral blood, obtained on day 0 of AZD1222 vaccination. In nucleotides, the CDR3 is TGTGCCAGCAGCGCTGATCCTGGCAATTCACCCCTCCACTTT. It encodes CASSADPGNSPLHF.